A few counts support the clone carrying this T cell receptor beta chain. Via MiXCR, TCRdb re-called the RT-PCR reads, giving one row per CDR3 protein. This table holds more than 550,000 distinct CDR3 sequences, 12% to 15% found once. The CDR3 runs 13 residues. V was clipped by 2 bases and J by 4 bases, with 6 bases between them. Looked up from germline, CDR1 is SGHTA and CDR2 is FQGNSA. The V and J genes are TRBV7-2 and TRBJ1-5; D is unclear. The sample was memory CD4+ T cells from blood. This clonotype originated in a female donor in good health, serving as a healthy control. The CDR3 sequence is CASSLWENQPQHF. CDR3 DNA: TGTGCCAGCAGCTTATGGGAGAATCAGCCCCAGCATTTT.